Listed here are 11 T cell receptor beta chains from one sample, sequenced in a study of blood T cells in healthy people across ages. Alongside a J-beta primer mix, a sample-barcoded 5' primer served in a second PCR lasting about 7 to 12 cycles. Using its own MiXCR run on the 5' RACE reads, TCRdb lists one record per CDR3 protein. The sample lists approximately 830,000 distinct CDR3 sequences; 62% were seen once. The source material was blood. All receptors derive from a man in his thirties or forties in good health.

This sequence joins TRBV20-1 and TRBJ1-2; TRBD1 matches 10 bases. CDR1 is DFQATT and CDR2 is SNEGSKA in the germline V gene (reference sequence). V trimming: 3 bases; J trimming: 5 bases; junction bases outside the gene matches: 9. This CDR3 is 15 amino acids long. The CDR3 loop reads CSARETGGARYGYTF. CDR3 coding DNA: TGCAGTGCTAGGGAGACAGGGGGCGCGCGGTATGGCTACACCTTC.

The CDR3 here is CSAWPRSVYEQYF. In nucleotides, the CDR3 is TGCAGTGCTTGGCCAAGGTCGGTCTACGAGCAGTACTTC. This sequence joins TRBV20-1 and TRBJ2-7; D unclear. Trimming removed 5 bases at V and 3 bases at J, with 14 bases between. The germline V gene has CDR1 DFQATT and CDR2 SNEGSKA (reference sequence). CDR3 size: 13 residues.

The rearrangement joins TRBV29-1 to TRBJ2-7, with no clear D. Trimming removed 6 bases at V and 2 bases at J, with 14 bases between. The CDR3 has 13 amino acids. The germline gives CDR1 SQVTM, CDR2 ANQGSEA. The CDR3 coding sequence is TGCAGCGTCGCCGGCCTAACTACCTACGAGCAGTACTTC. Translating it yields CSVAGLTTYEQYF.

The chain links TRBV20-1 to TRBJ1-6, with D perhaps TRBD1 (5 bases). The CDR3 totals 15 residues. The germline V and J ends were trimmed by 3 bases and 8 bases, with 17 bases remaining between them. The germline V gene has CDR1 DFQATT and CDR2 SNEGSKA (reference sequence). The CDR3, as DNA: TGCAGTGCTAGCCCTACTGACAGCCGGTATTCACCCCTCCACTTT. Its protein product is CSASPTDSRYSPLHF.

The V and J genes are TRBV20-1 and TRBJ1-5; perhaps TRBD1 as D (5 bases). The CDR3 is made up of 18 amino acids. CDR1 is DFQATT, CDR2 SNEGSKA, per germline (reference sequence). Trimming took off 0 bases at V and 0 bases at J, with 18 bases between the two ends. CDR3 nucleotide sequence: TGCAGTGCTAGAGACGCGCGTGACAGACTATATAGCAATCAGCCCCAGCATTTT. It yields the protein CSARDARDRLYSNQPQHF.

The chain has TRBV7-3 and TRBJ2-7; 7 bases are a match to TRBD1. Per the germline V gene, CDR1 is SGHTA and CDR2 is FQGTGA. V lost 0 bases and J lost 2; bases outside the gene matches: 4. This CDR3 has 15 residues. CDR3 region: CASSLTRDSAYEQYF. CDR3 bases: TGTGCCAGCAGCTTAACCCGGGACAGTGCCTACGAGCAGTACTTC. The entire variable domain, with the rest obtained from reference TRBV7-3 and TRBJ2-7, is as follows: GAGVSQTPSNKVTEKGKYVELRCDPISGHTALYWYRQSLGQGPEFLIYFQGTGAADDSGLPNDRFFAVRPEGSVSTLKIQRTERGDSAVYLCASSLTRDSAYEQYFGPGTRLTVT.

The rearrangement joins TRBV12-3 or TRBV12-4 to TRBJ2-2; 8 positions match TRBD1. This CDR3 has 15 amino acids. J lost 4 bases, V lost 5 bases, and 6 bases had no gene match. CDR3 sequence: CASSVGTGVTGELFF. The CDR3 DNA is TGTGCCAGCAGTGTGGGGACAGGTGTCACCGGGGAGCTGTTTTTT.

A few counts support this clonotype. V and J are TRBV7-2 and TRBJ2-1, with D tentatively TRBD2 (5 bases). Trimming took 5 bases from V and 8 from J, leaving 13 bases between them. Germline V lookup: CDR1 SGHTA, CDR2 FQGNSA. The CDR3 has 13 residues. The CDR3 sequence is CASSGARGDEQFF. CDR3 DNA: TGTGCCAGCAGCGGAGCCCGGGGTGATGAGCAGTTCTTC.

The CDR3 nucleotides are TGCGCCAGCAGCCAAGATTGGGCAGGCAATTCACCCCTCCACTTT. Protein sequence: CASSQDWAGNSPLHF. V is TRBV4-3 and J is TRBJ1-6; D ambiguous. The CDR3 length is 15 residues. Germline-derived CDR1 and CDR2 are LGHNA and YSLEER. V was shortened by 0 bases and J by 7 bases, with 10 bases between the two germline ends.

This clonotype occurred many times. The rearrangement uses TRBV30 and TRBJ2-3, with D tentatively TRBD1 or TRBD2 (5 bases each). The CDR3 totals 14 residues. Trimming pared 0 bases from V and 0 bases from J, leaving 7 bases between. Germline loops: CDR1 GTSNPN, CDR2 SVGIG (reference sequence). The CDR3 sequence is CAWSVGASTDTQYF. DNA of the CDR3: TGTGCCTGGAGTGTCGGGGCCAGCACAGATACGCAGTATTTT.

The rearrangement links TRBV25-1 to TRBJ2-7; 7 positions match TRBD1. Germline values: CDR1 MGHDK, CDR2 SYGVNS. This CDR3 region has 13 residues. The V segment lost 11 bases and the J segment 3 bases; nucleotides outside the gene matches: 10. Here the CDR3 DNA reads TGTGCCTCAGCAGGGGACAGCCACTACGAGCAGTACTTC. Translating gives CASAGDSHYEQYF.